Each of the 15 T cell receptor beta chains below was sequenced from the same sample in a study of T cells after yellow fever vaccination. TCRdb processed the 5' RACE reads anew with MiXCR; each CDR3 protein has one entry. The sample has about 170,000 distinct CDR3 sequences, 11% seen once. Sequencing used CD8+ T cells sorted from PBMCs, obtained 15 days after the yellow fever booster vaccination. All receptors derive from a man between 18 and 35 years old who received the YFV17D yellow fever vaccine.

This clonotype was seen only a few times. This rearrangement joins TRBV4-3 to TRBJ1-5; possible D gene TRBD1, 5 bases. The length of the CDR3 is 16 residues. V was clipped by 0 bases and J by 10 bases, with 19 bases between them. The germline CDR1 and CDR2 sequences are LGHNA and YSLEER. The CDR3 here is CASSQDQWQGFGPQHF. For the CDR3, the DNA is TGCGCCAGCAGCCAAGATCAGTGGCAGGGCTTCGGTCCCCAGCATTTT.

The chain combines TRBV4-3 with TRBJ1-1, with D possibly TRBD1 on 6 matching bases. The CDR3 spans 14 residues. V lost 1 base and J 0 bases, leaving 6 bases between the germline ends. The V gene's germline CDR1 is LGHNA and CDR2 YSLEER. The CDR3 bases are TGCGCCAGCAGCCAAGCAGGGGTGAACACTGAAGCTTTCTTT. Residues: CASSQAGVNTEAFF.

V usage is TRBV5-1 and J usage is TRBJ2-3; weak D call: TRBD1 (5 bases). Germline V gene lookup returns CDR1 SGHRS and CDR2 YFSETQ. This CDR3 contains 15 residues. V was cut by 3 bases and J by 1 base, with 12 bases left in between. Here the CDR3 reads CASSYGQAGTDTQYF. The CDR3, as DNA: TGCGCCAGCAGCTATGGACAAGCAGGCACAGATACGCAGTATTTT. The complete variable domain, with remaining parts taken from reference TRBV5-1 and TRBJ2-3, reads KAGVTQTPRYLIKTRGQQVTLSCSPISGHRSVSWYQQTPGQGLQFLFEYFSETQRNKGNFPGRFSGRQFSNSRSEMNVSTLELGDSALYLCASSYGQAGTDTQYFGPGTRLTVL.

The chain recombines TRBV7-8 with TRBJ1-5, with 10 bases identical to TRBD1. The V segment lost 5 bases and the J segment 14 bases; nucleotides outside the gene matches: 6. Germline V gene data show CDR1 as SGHVS and CDR2 as FQNEAQ. The CDR3 spans 12 residues. Here the CDR3 reads CASSPGTGDKHF. The CDR3 bases are TGTGCCAGCAGCCCAGGGACAGGGGACAAGCATTTT.

This clonotype was detected a few times. The CDR3 DNA sequence: TGCAGCGTCCTCGAGGGGGGTCAGCCCCAGCATTTT. Amino acids: CSVLEGGQPQHF. The genes are TRBV29-1 and TRBJ1-5; D perhaps matches TRBD1 (6 bases). Germline V gene sequence: CDR1 SQVTM, CDR2 ANQGSEA. V shed 6 bases and J shed 6 bases, with 12 bases lying between them. This CDR3 has 12 residues. Full variable domain (remainder filled in from reference TRBV29-1 and TRBJ1-5): SAVISQKPSRDICQRGTSLTIQCQVDSQVTMMFWYRQQPGQSLTLIATANQGSEATYESGFVIDKFPISRPNLTFSTLTVSNMSPEDSSIYLCSVLEGGQPQHFGDGTRLSIL.

A few counts support this clonotype. This rearrangement joins TRBV6-5 to TRBJ1-1; tentatively, D is TRBD1 (5 bases). The CDR3 extends over 16 amino acids. Germline-derived CDR1 and CDR2 are MNHEY and SVGAGI. V dropped 5 bases and J dropped 5 bases, with 21 bases sitting between them. As DNA, the CDR3 is TGTGCCAGCAGTAACACCCACCCGGGTAAGGGGACTGAAGCTTTCTTT. Translating it yields CASSNTHPGKGTEAFF.

This clonotype was counted between two and nine times. The chain links TRBV12-3 or TRBV12-4 to TRBJ2-1; D uncertain. V was cut by 6 bases and J by 8 bases, with 5 bases left in between. The CDR3 runs 10 residues. Here the CDR3 DNA reads TGTGCCAGCAGGAGTTATGAGCAGTTCTTC. This gives the protein CASRSYEQFF.

This clonotype was seen a handful of times. The chain combines TRBV4-1 with TRBJ1-1; D not resolved. The germline CDR1 and CDR2 sequences are MGHRA and YSYEKL. This CDR3 comprises 16 residues. The V and J ends lost 2 bases and 4 bases respectively, with 17 bases between them. As DNA, the CDR3 is TGCGCCAGCAGCCAATTCCCGCTACCGTCGGGCACTGAAGCTTTCTTT. Its translation is CASSQFPLPSGTEAFF.

The sample holds a few counts of this clonotype. The chain combines TRBV14 with TRBJ1-4, with 10 bases that match TRBD1. Germline V gene lookup returns CDR1 SGHDN and CDR2 FVKESK. The V gene end was trimmed by 1 base and the J gene end by 11 bases; junction bases not matched to a gene: 7. The CDR3 contains 15 residues. The CDR3 protein is CASSQVGQGVGKLFF. The CDR3 nucleotides are TGTGCCAGCAGCCAAGTCGGACAGGGGGTCGGGAAACTGTTTTTT.

V gene TRBV11-3 combines with J gene TRBJ2-5; D may be TRBD1 (6 bases). From germline, CDR1 is SGHNT and CDR2 YENEEA. Trimming stripped 6 bases from V and 5 bases from J, with 13 bases between. The CDR3 extends over 13 amino acids. CDR3 in amino acids: CASSPRGSETQYF. Written as DNA, the CDR3 is TGTGCCAGCAGTCCGAGGGGGTCGGAGACCCAGTACTTC.

The chain carries TRBV2 and TRBJ1-6, with no clear D. The V and J ends lost 6 bases and 0 bases respectively, with 9 bases between them. CDR3 length equals 15 residues. In germline, CDR1 is SNHLY, CDR2 FYNNEI. CDR3 region: CASRQLSSYNSPLHF. The CDR3 nucleotides read TGTGCCAGCAGGCAGTTGAGCTCCTATAATTCACCCCTCCACTTT.

This clonotype was recorded only once. The chain joins TRBV4-1 to TRBJ2-7; 9 positions match TRBD1. The CDR3 covers 16 residues. With V trimmed by 4 bases and J by 3 bases, 10 bases remained unmatched. Germline CDR1 and CDR2: MGHRA and YSYEKL. Written as DNA, the CDR3 is TGCGCCAGCAGCCCCGCTTCCGGGACAGGGAACTACGAGCAGTACTTC. It specifies CASSPASGTGNYEQYF.

This clonotype was seen a few times. The chain employs TRBV27 and TRBJ2-2; D call uncertain. The ends were cut back, 5 bases at V and 0 bases at J, with 13 bases in the middle. Germline lookup yields CDR1 MNHEY and CDR2 SMNVEV (reference sequence). The length of the CDR3 is 16 residues. This CDR3 is CASSPSPNANTGELFF. The CDR3 coding sequence is TGTGCCAGCAGTCCTTCCCCCAATGCGAACACCGGGGAGCTGTTTTTT.

This clonotype has ten or more counts. J is TRBJ2-1 and V is TRBV24-1, with D maybe TRBD2 (5 bases). The V gene's germline CDR1 is KGHDR and CDR2 SFDVKD. This CDR3 comprises 14 residues. Trimming stripped 10 bases from V and 0 bases from J, with 12 bases between. The CDR3: CATSDYSSYNEQFF. In DNA form, the CDR3 reads TGTGCCACTTCAGACTATAGCTCCTACAATGAGCAGTTCTTC.

This clonotype has just a few counts. One end of the junction fails to match germline, which may point to a read error. J is TRBJ2-5 and V is TRBV7-2; tentative D call: TRBD2 (6 bases). Germline V gene sequence: CDR1 SGHTA, CDR2 FQGNSA. The length of the CDR3 is 12 residues. In DNA, the CDR3 is TGTGCCAGCAGCTACGTGGGGGGTTCCCAAGACTTC. Its protein product is CASSYVGGSQDF.